These 7 T cell receptor beta chains share one sample of origin, sequenced in a study of blood T cells in healthy people across ages. Primed by a sample-barcoded 5' primer and a J-beta primer mix, a second PCR proceeded for about 6 to 11 cycles. TCRdb re-called the 5' RACE reads through MiXCR, storing one row per CDR3 protein. Found here are over 550,000 distinct CDR3 sequences, about 30% of them singletons; the top ten hold 15% to 19%. Sequencing input: blood. These receptors were collected from a woman at least 80 years old in good health.

The chain employs TRBV6-5 and TRBJ1-6, with TRBD1 matching over 8 bases. This CDR3 contains 13 residues. From germline, CDR1 is MNHEY and CDR2 SVGAGI. Unmatched junction bases numbered 1, after V lost 4 bases and J lost 8 bases. The CDR3 is CASSWTGYSPLHF. Written as DNA, the CDR3 is TGTGCCAGCAGTTGGACAGGGTATTCACCCCTCCACTTT.

This chain's CDR3 is CASAFGTANEKLFF. The CDR3 DNA reads TGTGCCAGCGCTTTTGGGACAGCGAATGAAAAACTGTTTTTT. The chain uses TRBV27 and TRBJ1-4; 7 positions match TRBD1. Germline CDR1 MNHEY, CDR2 SMNVEV (reference sequence). Losses at the gene ends were 8 bases for V and 5 bases for J; bases not matched to a gene: 8. The CDR3 runs 14 residues.

This clonotype was observed a handful of times. The CDR3 DNA is TGTGCCATCAGTCCTGTGCCGGGGGTAGCCAAAAACATTCAGTTCTTC. Translation: CAISPVPGVAKNIQFF. The genes are TRBV10-3 and TRBJ2-4; possible D gene TRBD2, 6 bases. The end of the DNA is better explained by TRBJ2-1, so the J call may be wrong. The CDR3 totals 16 residues. Germline assignment: CDR1 ENHRY and CDR2 SYGVKD.

The chain uses TRBV7-2 and TRBJ1-1; D gene ambiguous. CDR1 is SGHTA, CDR2 FQGNSA, per germline. The CDR3 loop spans 13 amino acids. V was cut by 1 base and J by 11 bases, with 14 bases left in between. CDR3 sequence (DNA): TGTGCCAGCAGCTTAGTGGGTGAGCCCGAGGCTTTCTTT. Its protein product is CASSLVGEPEAFF.

The rearrangement uses TRBV20-1 and TRBJ2-4; D may be TRBD1 (5 bases). The J call is in doubt because the DNA end fits TRBJ2-7 better. The CDR3 has 16 amino acids. CDR1 and CDR2 (germline): DFQATT, SNEGSKA (reference sequence). CDR3 amino acids: CSARDLRDLTDYEQYF. In DNA, the CDR3 is TGCAGTGCTAGAGATCTCCGAGACTTGACAGACTACGAGCAGTACTTC.

This clonotype was counted at least ten times. This chain uses TRBV5-1 with TRBJ2-5; 16 bases fit TRBD2. The germline V gene encodes CDR1 SGHRS and CDR2 YFSETQ. J lost 11 bases, V lost 3 bases, and 16 bases had no gene match. The CDR3 length is 18 residues. This chain's CDR3 is CASSSPGTSGGAGGEQYF. In DNA, the CDR3 is TGCGCCAGCAGCTCGCCCGGGACTAGCGGGGGGGCCGGAGGGGAGCAGTACTTC.

Ten or more counts support this clonotype. The chain has TRBV27 and TRBJ1-2, with 7 bases lining up with TRBD1. Germline-derived CDR1 and CDR2 are MNHEY and SMNVEV (reference sequence). This CDR3 comprises 15 residues. The junction had 6 bases not matched to a gene; V was cut back by 5 bases and J by 0 bases. The CDR3 DNA reads as TGTGCCAGCAGTCTCCAACAGGGGCCTAACTATGGCTACACCTTC. This encodes CASSLQQGPNYGYTF.